This T cell receptor (beta chain) was identified in a study of post-analysis software for immune sequencing data. Looking at the study overall: Several disease courses (relapsing-remitting, secondary progressive and progressive-relapsing) of multiple sclerosis were included.

Study-level findings and limits: Relative to controls, patients with multiple sclerosis showed significantly lower normalized Chao1 diversity. Samples prepared in the same batch strongly co-clustered by F measure.

Tagging with unique molecular identifiers was a feature of the TCR beta cDNA libraries. The source material, roughly 0.9 to 11 million T cells, gave rise to approximately 520,000 cDNA molecules. MiXCR, applied by TCRdb to the PCR reads, yields one record per CDR3 protein. This table has about 770,000 distinct CDR3 sequences, more than 45% appearing once. About this clonotype itself: Its antigen is not known.

The material sequenced was blood. This clonotype was obtained from a girl aged 10 to 17 with multiple sclerosis.

The CDR3 region has the DNA TGCAGCGTCCAGACCGGGACCACCTACGAGCAGTACTTC. This encodes CSVQTGTTYEQYF. V is TRBV29-1 and J is TRBJ2-7, with D perhaps given as TRBD1 or TRBD2 (5 bases each). The CDR3 is 13 residues long. V was pared by 6 bases and J by 2 bases, with 14 bases between. CDR1 and CDR2 from the germline V gene are SQVTM and ANQGSEA.